This T cell receptor (beta chain) was sequenced for a study of cytotoxic CD8 clonotypes in ibrutinib-treated CLL listed by TCRdb under 2021. Some background on the complete study: The cohort was composed of about 10 relapsed/refractory and fewer than 16 treatment-naive patients; IGHV unmutated status was identified in some 17 patients. Responses were partial in some 24 patients and complete in 2; after median 68 months follow-up, roughly 14 stayed in remission and roughly twelve progressed. Response samples were taken after a median of about a year on treatment, ranging from about 6 to 40 months. An average of about 250,000 productive templates and roughly 94,000 productive rearrangements was obtained per sample. Of the approximately 86 people in the trial, approximately 24 had longitudinal samples available. Cryopreserved peripheral blood mononuclear cells were collected at three points: before therapy, at response, and at either sustained remission or disease progression. All remission and progressive disease samples were collected while patients were still receiving ibrutinib.

For TCR beta library preparation, approximately 2 micrograms of genomic DNA were extracted from the cryopreserved PBMCs. Longitudinal blood samples from CLL patients receiving ibrutinib monotherapy were subjected to high-throughput TCR beta sequencing. The patients took part in an open-label, single-center phase 2 trial of ibrutinib monotherapy. Paper-wide results and their limitations: Clonality increased at ibrutinib response, stayed stable in sustained remission, and fell back toward baseline at progression. Sampling times were not matched between patients in sustained remission and patients whose disease was progressing, and lymph node repertoires were not examined. Baseline clonality exceeded that of age-matched healthy donors and correlated strongly with circulating CD8+ T-cell counts. Public clonotypes were rare and either shrank or stayed stable during treatment, and the rise in clonality at ibrutinib response reflected expansion of private clonotypes.

This clone appeared a few times. Its antigen is still unknown. Nothing much larger sits one base from this clone, and base qualities are not available. A MiSeq instrument was used for deep resolution sequencing, which targeted depths ranging from 1 in 1 million up to 1 in 200,000 T cells, with coverage averaging 10x for each clonotype. The immunoSEQ hsTCRB Kit was used to generate the TCR beta libraries. Concerning the study's data processing: Data were analyzed with ImmunoSEQ Data Assistant and ImmunoSEQ Analyzer, with V, D and J genes assigned per IMGT definitions. Clonality was computed as one minus normalized Shannon entropy of productive rearrangement frequencies, ranging from 0 to 1. Only overrepresented clonotypes making up at least 0.05% of the repertoire of each patient were included in the public clonotype analysis. Around 14 repertoires from age-matched healthy donors, obtained from immuneACCESS, served as clonality controls. Drawn from immuneACCESS, this table holds only the in-frame rearrangements with V and J called that TCRdb kept. Clones are partly lost; checked studies trace under half to an unresolved V gene and leave the rest unexplained. Clone size and the V and J calls come from that table; the DNA yielded D and trimming. Recorded for this sample are approximately 340,000 clones; over 60% of them occurred a single time. The ten largest clones capture around 6.6% of the sample.

The sequencing here drew on PBMCs, taken after 36 months of ibrutinib treatment. This clonotype originated in a human donor with chronic lymphocytic leukemia.

The DNA sequence is given as TGTGCCAGCAGTTCGTCGGGGGTGGGGATCTACGAGCAGTACTTC. The resulting protein is CASSSSGVGIYEQYF. This receptor chain uses TRBV28 and TRBJ2-7; TRBD2 is perhaps the D gene, given 6 matching bases. The CDR1 and CDR2 encoded by the germline V gene are MDHEN and SYDVKM. Between the V and J ends, shortened by 4 bases and 3 bases respectively, the junction contains 16 bases. Including cysteine and phenylalanine, the CDR3 has 15 amino acids. The kept DNA is CDR3 alone, 45 bases in frame from the first base.